This T cell receptor beta chain was profiled in a study of T cells after yellow fever vaccination. Turning to the study itself: Libraries from low-cell-number fractions were prepared with the SMART-Seq v4 Ultra Low Input RNA kit. Regarding the study as a whole: Once the booster was given, most primary-vaccination clones reappeared, at roughly 96% for CD4 and more than 85% for CD8. It was the secondary response that reached its peak faster, day 5 versus 15, but it was weaker.

The TCR cDNA carried a universal primer site and UMIs from 5'RACE template switching. TCRdb re-analysed the 5' RACE reads in MiXCR, keeping a single row per CDR3 protein. This sample has some 350,000 distinct CDR3 sequences, with 8% to 10% found just once. In germline, CDR1 is DFQATT, CDR2 SNEGSKA (reference sequence). This CDR3 is 16 amino acids long. The V gene lost 2 bases and the J gene lost 4 bases, with 20 bases spanning the gap. Ten or more counts support this clonotype. Its matching antigen is unknown. The chain employs TRBV20-1 and TRBJ1-1; possibly TRBD1 for D (6 bases). Sequenced material: PBMCs, taken on the day of the first yellow fever vaccination. The TCR was taken from a young man who received the YFV17D yellow fever vaccine. CDR3 coding DNA: TGCAGTGCTAGAAATCCGGCCAGGGGTAGAAGCACTGAAGCTTTCTTT. It codes for CSARNPARGRSTEAFF.